The 19 T cell receptor beta chains below all came from one sample that was sequenced in a study of cytomegalovirus exposure and HLA in healthy donors. The PCR made use of 60 Vbeta and 13 Jbeta primers. Here immunoSEQ multiplex PCR was the method, and the copy in TCRdb shows in-frame clones only, minus some. The sample holds approximately 160,000 clones, around four fifths seen once. The specimen sequenced was PBMCs. The origin of the receptors is a young woman in good health and CMV-seronegative.

The gene calls are TRBV7-9 and TRBJ1-5; 10 nucleotides align to TRBD1. The J segment lost 5 bases and the V segment lost 5 bases, leaving 9 bases of the junction unmatched. Germline-derived CDR1 and CDR2 are SEHNR and FQNEAQ (reference sequence). The length of the CDR3 is 16 residues. CDR3 region: CASSHGDRGPDQPQHF. CDR3 DNA: TGTGCCAGCAGCCACGGAGACAGGGGGCCGGATCAGCCCCAGCATTTT.

The chain joins TRBV6-1 to TRBJ2-7; 7 bases line up with TRBD2. V was clipped by 2 bases and J by 7 bases; unmatched bases: 5. CDR3 length equals 13 residues. CDR1 is MNHNS and CDR2 is SASEGT in the germline V gene. CDR3 DNA: TGTGCCAGCAGTGAATGGAGGGAGGGGGAGCAGTACTTC. Residues: CASSEWREGEQYF.

This rearrangement joins TRBV7-3 to TRBJ2-2; 11 bases line up with TRBD2. In germline, CDR1 is SGHTA, CDR2 FQGTGA. After removal of 4 bases from V and 4 bases from J, the junction contained 5 bases not matched to a gene. The CDR3 is made up of 16 amino acids. CDR3 in DNA: TGTGCCAGCAGCTATACTAGCGGGAGTAGCACCGGGGAGCTGTTTTTT. This codes for CASSYTSGSSTGELFF. The variable domain in full, with the rest retrieved from reference TRBV7-3 and TRBJ2-2, is GAGVSQTPSNKVTEKGKYVELRCDPISGHTALYWYRQSLGQGPEFLIYFQGTGAADDSGLPNDRFFAVRPEGSVSTLKIQRTERGDSAVYLCASSYTSGSSTGELFFGEGSRLTVL.

This clone was detected only a few times. The chain joins TRBV4-1 to TRBJ2-2; 11 bases are a match to TRBD1. With V trimmed by 3 bases and J by 6 bases, 0 bases remained unmatched. Germline CDR1 and CDR2: MGHRA and YSYEKL. The CDR3 is made up of 14 amino acids. The CDR3 DNA follows: TGCGCCAGCAGCCAGGGACAGGGGGCCGGGGAGCTGTTTTTT. Its protein is CASSQGQGAGELFF.

The V gene is TRBV15, the J gene TRBJ2-7, with 9 bases matching TRBD1. This CDR3 contains 12 residues. CDR1 and CDR2 from the germline V gene are LNHNV and YYDKDF (reference sequence). The junction had 2 bases not matched to a gene; V was cut back by 8 bases and J by 3 bases. The DNA for the CDR3 is TGTGCCACCGGGACAGGGCACTACGAGCAGTACTTC. Translating it yields CATGTGHYEQYF. Supplemented by reference TRBV15 and TRBJ2-7, the full variable domain reads DAMVIQNPRYQVTQFGKPVTLSCSQTLNHNVMYWYQQKSSQAPKLLFHYYDKDFNNEADTPDNFQSRRPNTSFCFLDIRSPGLGDTAMYLCATGTGHYEQYFGPGTRLTVT.

CDR3 DNA sequence: TGTGCCAGCAGCGTAGGACAGGGAAAAGAGACCCAGTACTTC. As protein: CASSVGQGKETQYF. The rearrangement links TRBV9 to TRBJ2-5, with 7 positions matching TRBD1. V shed 0 bases and J 3 bases; nucleotides not matched to a gene: 2. This CDR3 is built from 14 residues. Germline CDR1 and CDR2: SGDLS and YYNGEE.

CDR3 sequence (DNA): TGTGCCAGCAGCCAAGACTATCCGGGAGTGGATGAGACCCAGTACTTC. Translation: CASSQDYPGVDETQYF. The chain couples TRBV4-2 to TRBJ2-5; weak D call: TRBD2 (6 bases). V lost 0 bases to trimming and J lost 5 bases, with 16 bases between them. This CDR3 comprises 16 residues. Germline values: CDR1 LGHNA, CDR2 YNFKEQ.

The chain has TRBV6-4 and TRBJ2-3, with TRBD2 matching over 8 bases. CDR1 and CDR2 from the germline V gene are MRHNA and SNTAGT. V lost 3 bases to trimming and J lost 2 bases; unmatched junction nucleotides: 4. This CDR3 has 15 amino acids. The CDR3 bases are TGTGCCAGCAGTGAAAGGACTAGCAACACAGATACGCAGTATTTT. This translates into CASSERTSNTDTQYF.

V gene TRBV19 combines with J gene TRBJ2-2; 10 positions agree with TRBD1. Germline-derived CDR1 and CDR2 are LNHDA and SQIVND (reference sequence). V shed 7 bases and J 5 bases; nucleotides not matched to a gene: 4. The CDR3 loop spans 14 amino acids. The CDR3 DNA follows: TGTGCCAGTACAGACAGGGGGCGAACCGGGGAGCTGTTTTTT. Encoded protein: CASTDRGRTGELFF.

The genes are TRBV5-1 and TRBJ1-1; 9 bases agree with TRBD1. J was trimmed by 1 base and V by 0 bases; bases with no gene match: 7. The CDR3 has 17 amino acids. The V gene's germline CDR1 is SGHRS and CDR2 YFSETQ. Here the CDR3 DNA reads TGCGCCAGCAGCTTGGGTTACAGGGGGCAAAGGAACACTGAAGCTTTCTTT. It yields the protein CASSLGYRGQRNTEAFF.

The chain is built from TRBV7-6 and TRBJ1-4; maybe TRBD1 (5 bases). The CDR3 has 14 amino acids. With 1 base removed from V and 8 bases from J, the gap between germline ends came to 11 bases. Germline CDR1 and CDR2: SGHVS and FNYEAQ. CDR3 in DNA: TGTGCCAGCAGCTTAGGTGGGGGGGAGGAAAAACTGTTTTTT. It translates to CASSLGGGEEKLFF.

The chain couples TRBV6-6 to TRBJ2-3; D gene unclear. Between the trimmed V and J ends, which lost 6 bases and 0 bases, there was a span of 10 bases. Germline V CDR1 and CDR2: MNHNY, SVGAGI (reference sequence). The CDR3 contains 14 residues. This chain's CDR3 is CASRAPPSTDTQYF. CDR3 bases: TGTGCCAGCAGAGCCCCGCCTAGCACAGATACGCAGTATTTT.

This clone came up once. This chain uses TRBV10-3 with TRBJ2-3, with a tentative D call TRBD1 (5 bases). Germline lookup yields CDR1 ENHRY and CDR2 SYGVKD. V was clipped by 8 bases and J by 1 base, with 13 bases between them. The CDR3 contains 14 residues. In DNA, the CDR3 is TGTGCCATCCGGTCGGACACCCGCACAGATACGCAGTATTTT. Its protein is CAIRSDTRTDTQYF.

This clone occurred once. V usage is TRBV7-9 and J usage is TRBJ1-1; D unresolved. V was cut by 2 bases and J by 1 base, with 5 bases left in between. Germline CDR1 reads SEHNR; CDR2 reads FQNEAQ (reference sequence). The CDR3 has 13 amino acids. CDR3 protein: CASSLRQNTEAFF. DNA of the CDR3: TGTGCCAGCAGCTTAAGACAGAACACTGAAGCTTTCTTT.

V is TRBV28 and J is TRBJ1-2, with 10 bases that match TRBD1. V trimming: 5 bases; J trimming: 5 bases; junction bases outside the gene matches: 17. The CDR3 sequence is 18 residues long. Germline values: CDR1 MDHEN, CDR2 SYDVKM. CDR3 nucleotide sequence: TGTGCCAGCAGTCCCCCCGACAGGGGGCAGATGTGGGGATATGGCTACACCTTC. This gives the protein CASSPPDRGQMWGYGYTF.

This clone was counted a few times. The chain recombines TRBV18 with TRBJ2-7; 14 positions agree with TRBD2. V lost 5 bases to trimming and J lost 3 bases; unmatched junction nucleotides: 3. This CDR3 is built from 15 residues. From germline, CDR1 is KGHSH and CDR2 LQKENI. The CDR3 DNA reads as TGTGCCAGCTCATACGGACTAGCGGGGGGCTACGAGCAGTACTTC. It codes for CASSYGLAGGYEQYF.

This chain links TRBV19 with TRBJ2-5; TRBD2 agrees at 10 bases. The DNA end is a closer match to TRBJ2-7, so the J assignment may be wrong. Germline CDR1 LNHDA, CDR2 SQIVND (reference sequence). The CDR3 spans 13 residues. The CDR3 region has the DNA TGTGCCAGTAGTATGGGGACTAGCGACGAGCAGTACTTC. It specifies CASSMGTSDEQYF.

The J gene is TRBJ2-5, the V gene TRBV5-1; no clear D gene. The J call could be wrong; TRBJ2-7 is a better fit for the DNA end. Germline V gives CDR1 SGHRS, CDR2 YFSETQ. The CDR3 has 15 amino acids. The CDR3 is CASSLTTNAAIEQYF. The CDR3 bases are TGCGCCAGCAGCTTGACTACGAATGCGGCTATCGAGCAGTACTTC.

The chain has TRBV2 and TRBJ1-3, with 7 bases lining up with TRBD1. Unmatched junction bases numbered 14, after V lost 6 bases and J lost 0 bases. The CDR3 sequence is 18 residues long. Germline V gene sequence: CDR1 SNHLY, CDR2 FYNNEI. The CDR3 nucleotides read TGTGCCAGCAGCCTAGTACAGACAGGGATCGTCTCTGGAAACACCATATATTTT. It translates to CASSLVQTGIVSGNTIYF.